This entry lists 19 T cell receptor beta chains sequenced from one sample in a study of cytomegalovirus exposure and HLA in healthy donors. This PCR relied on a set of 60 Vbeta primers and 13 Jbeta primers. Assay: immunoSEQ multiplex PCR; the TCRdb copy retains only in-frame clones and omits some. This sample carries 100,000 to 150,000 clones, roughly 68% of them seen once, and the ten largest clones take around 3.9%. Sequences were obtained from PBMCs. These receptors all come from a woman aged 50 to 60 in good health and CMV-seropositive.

The CDR3 protein is CASSSGTSVAYEQYF. The CDR3 nucleotides are TGTGCCAGCAGTTCCGGGACTAGCGTGGCTTACGAGCAGTACTTC. V and J are TRBV6-6 and TRBJ2-7, with 10 positions matching TRBD2. The junction had 7 bases not matched to a gene; V was cut back by 4 bases and J by 4 bases. The germline CDR1 and CDR2 sequences are MNHNY and SVGAGI (reference sequence). CDR3 size: 15 residues.

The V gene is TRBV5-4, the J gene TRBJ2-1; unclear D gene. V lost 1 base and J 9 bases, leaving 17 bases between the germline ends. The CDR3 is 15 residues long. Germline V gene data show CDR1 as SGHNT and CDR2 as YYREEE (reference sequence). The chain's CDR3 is CASSLRVSPMGEQFF. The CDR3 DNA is TGTGCCAGCAGCTTGCGGGTCTCCCCAATGGGTGAGCAGTTCTTC.

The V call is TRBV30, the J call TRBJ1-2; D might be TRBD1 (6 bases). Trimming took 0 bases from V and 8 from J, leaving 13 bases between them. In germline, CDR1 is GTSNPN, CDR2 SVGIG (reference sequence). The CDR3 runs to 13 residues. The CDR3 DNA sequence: TGTGCCTGGAGTGTACAGGGTAGCAGAGGCTACACCTTC. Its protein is CAWSVQGSRGYTF.

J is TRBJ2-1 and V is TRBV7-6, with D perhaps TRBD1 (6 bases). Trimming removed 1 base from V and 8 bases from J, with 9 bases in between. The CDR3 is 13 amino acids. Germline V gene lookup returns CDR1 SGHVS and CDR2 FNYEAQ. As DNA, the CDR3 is TGTGCCAGCAGCTTAGGAGGGGGAGATGAGCAGTTCTTC. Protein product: CASSLGGGDEQFF.

The CDR3 is CASSSTGDGPLHF. CDR3 DNA: TGTGCCAGCAGCTCGACAGGCGATGGGCCCCTCCACTTT. J is TRBJ1-6 and V is TRBV11-3; D perhaps matches TRBD1 (6 bases). CDR3 length: 13 residues. Germline-derived CDR1 and CDR2 are SGHNT and YENEEA. Between the trimmed V and J ends, which lost 4 bases and 13 bases, there was a span of 14 bases.

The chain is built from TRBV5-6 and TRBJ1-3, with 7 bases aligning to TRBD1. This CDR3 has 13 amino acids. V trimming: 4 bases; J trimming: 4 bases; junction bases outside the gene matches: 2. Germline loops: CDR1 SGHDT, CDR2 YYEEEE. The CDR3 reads CASSADRGNTIYF. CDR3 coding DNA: TGTGCCAGCAGCGCGGACAGGGGAAACACCATATATTTT.

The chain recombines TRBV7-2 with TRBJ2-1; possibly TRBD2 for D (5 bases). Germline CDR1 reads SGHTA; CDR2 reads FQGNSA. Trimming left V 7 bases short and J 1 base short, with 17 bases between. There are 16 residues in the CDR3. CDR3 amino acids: CASTDYMRSSYNEQFF. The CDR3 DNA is TGTGCCAGCACTGACTATATGCGGTCGTCCTACAATGAGCAGTTCTTC.

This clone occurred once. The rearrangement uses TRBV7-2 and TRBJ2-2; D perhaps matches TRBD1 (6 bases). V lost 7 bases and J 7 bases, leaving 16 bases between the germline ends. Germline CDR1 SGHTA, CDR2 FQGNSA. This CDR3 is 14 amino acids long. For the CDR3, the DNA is TGTGCCAGCACCGAGACAGGCCGGTTCGGGGAGCTGTTTTTT. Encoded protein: CASTETGRFGELFF.

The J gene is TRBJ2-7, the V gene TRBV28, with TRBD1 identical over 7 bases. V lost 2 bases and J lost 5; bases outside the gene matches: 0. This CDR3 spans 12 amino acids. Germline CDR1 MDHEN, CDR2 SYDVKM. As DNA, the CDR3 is TGTGCCAGCAGTTTAGACAGGGACGAGCAGTACTTC. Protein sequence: CASSLDRDEQYF.

The CDR3 here is CASSLDFTGNIQYF. The CDR3 nucleotides are TGTGCCAGCAGCTTAGACTTCACAGGGAACATTCAGTACTTC. The rearrangement uses TRBV7-9 and TRBJ2-4; TRBD1 is a possible D gene (6 bases). The CDR3 consists of 14 residues. The V gene lost 1 base and the J gene lost 7 bases, with 11 bases spanning the gap. Germline CDR1 is SEHNR and CDR2 is FQNEAQ (reference sequence). Drawing the rest from reference TRBV7-9 and TRBJ2-4, the complete variable domain is DTGVSQNPRHKITKRGQNVTFRCDPISEHNRLYWYRQTLGQGPEFLTYFQNEAQLEKSRLLSDRFSAERPKGSFSTLEIQRTEQGDSAMYLCASSLDFTGNIQYFGAGTRLSVL.

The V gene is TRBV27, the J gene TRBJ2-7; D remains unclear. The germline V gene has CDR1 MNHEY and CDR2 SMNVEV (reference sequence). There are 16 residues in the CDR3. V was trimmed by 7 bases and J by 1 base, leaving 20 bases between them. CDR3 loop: CASNTIRQARSYEQYF. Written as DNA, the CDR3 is TGTGCCAGCAACACAATTCGGCAGGCAAGGTCCTACGAGCAGTACTTC.

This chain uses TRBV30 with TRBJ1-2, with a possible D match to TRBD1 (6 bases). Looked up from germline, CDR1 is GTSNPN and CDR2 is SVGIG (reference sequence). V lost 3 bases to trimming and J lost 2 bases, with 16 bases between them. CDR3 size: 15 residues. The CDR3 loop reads CAWSEEKDRNYGYTF. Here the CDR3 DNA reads TGTGCCTGGAGCGAAGAAAAGGACAGAAACTATGGCTACACCTTC.

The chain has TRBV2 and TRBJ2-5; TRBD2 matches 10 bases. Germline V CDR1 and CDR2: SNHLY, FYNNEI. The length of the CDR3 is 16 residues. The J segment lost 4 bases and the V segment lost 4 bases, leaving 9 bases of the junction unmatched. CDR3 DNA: TGTGCCAGCAGTGTGTCTAGCGGGGGTATTGGAGAGACCCAGTACTTC. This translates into CASSVSSGGIGETQYF. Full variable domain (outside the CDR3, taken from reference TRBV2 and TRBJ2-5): EPEVTQTPSHQVTQMGQEVILRCVPISNHLYFYWYRQILGQKVEFLVSFYNNEISEKSEIFDDQFSVERPDGSNFTLKIRSTKLEDSAMYFCASSVSSGGIGETQYFGPGTRLLVL.

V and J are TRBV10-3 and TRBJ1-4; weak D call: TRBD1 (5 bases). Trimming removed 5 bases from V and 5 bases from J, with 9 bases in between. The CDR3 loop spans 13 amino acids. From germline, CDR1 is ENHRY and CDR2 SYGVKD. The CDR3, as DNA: TGTGCCATCAGTACGGGGGTAAATGAAAAACTGTTTTTT. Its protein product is CAISTGVNEKLFF.

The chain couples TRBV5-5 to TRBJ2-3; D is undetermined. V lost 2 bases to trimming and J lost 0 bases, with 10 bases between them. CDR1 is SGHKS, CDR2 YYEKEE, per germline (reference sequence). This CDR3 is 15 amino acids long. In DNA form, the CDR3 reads TGTGCCAGCAGCTTATATACGACTAGCACAGATACGCAGTATTTT. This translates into CASSLYTTSTDTQYF.

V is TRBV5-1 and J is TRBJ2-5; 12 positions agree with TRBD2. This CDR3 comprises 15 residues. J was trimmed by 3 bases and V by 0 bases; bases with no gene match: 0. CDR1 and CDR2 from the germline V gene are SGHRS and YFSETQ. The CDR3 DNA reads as TGCGCCAGCAGCTTGGGACTAGCGGGGGAAGAGACCCAGTACTTC. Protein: CASSLGLAGEETQYF. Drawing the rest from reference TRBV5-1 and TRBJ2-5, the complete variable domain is KAGVTQTPRYLIKTRGQQVTLSCSPISGHRSVSWYQQTPGQGLQFLFEYFSETQRNKGNFPGRFSGRQFSNSRSEMNVSTLELGDSALYLCASSLGLAGEETQYFGPGTRLLVL.

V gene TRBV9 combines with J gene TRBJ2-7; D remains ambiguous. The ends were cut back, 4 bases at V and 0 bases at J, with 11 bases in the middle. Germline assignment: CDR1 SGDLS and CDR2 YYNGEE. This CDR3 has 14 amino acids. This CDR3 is CASSPRHSSYEQYF. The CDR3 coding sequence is TGTGCCAGCAGCCCCCGACACAGCTCCTACGAGCAGTACTTC.

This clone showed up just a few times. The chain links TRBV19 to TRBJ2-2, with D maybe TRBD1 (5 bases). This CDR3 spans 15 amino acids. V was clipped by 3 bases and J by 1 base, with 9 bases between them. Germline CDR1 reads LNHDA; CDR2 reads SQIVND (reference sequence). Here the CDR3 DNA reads TGTGCCAGTAGTATTCGGACATGGAACACCGGGGAGCTGTTTTTT. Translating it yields CASSIRTWNTGELFF.

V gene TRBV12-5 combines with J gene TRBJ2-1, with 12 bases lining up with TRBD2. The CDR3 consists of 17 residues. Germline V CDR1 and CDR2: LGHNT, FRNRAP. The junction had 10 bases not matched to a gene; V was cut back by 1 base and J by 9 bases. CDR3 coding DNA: TGTGCTAGTGGTTTGGCGTCTAGCGGGGGGGCCTTTGGTGAGCAGTTCTTC. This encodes CASGLASSGGAFGEQFF.